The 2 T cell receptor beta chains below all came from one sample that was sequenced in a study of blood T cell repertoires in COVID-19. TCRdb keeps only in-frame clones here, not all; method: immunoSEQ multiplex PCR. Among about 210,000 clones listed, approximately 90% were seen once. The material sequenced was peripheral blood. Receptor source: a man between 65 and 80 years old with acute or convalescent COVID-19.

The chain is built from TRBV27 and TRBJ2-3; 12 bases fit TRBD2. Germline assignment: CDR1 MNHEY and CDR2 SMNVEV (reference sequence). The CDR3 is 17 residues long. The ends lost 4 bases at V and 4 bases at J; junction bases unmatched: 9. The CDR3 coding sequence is TGTGCCAGCAGTTCAAAACTCAGACTAGCGGGAGCAGATACGCAGTATTTT. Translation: CASSSKLRLAGADTQYF.

CDR3 in amino acids: CASGSSGAPYNEQFF. DNA for the CDR3: TGTGCCAGCGGATCTAGCGGGGCCCCCTACAATGAGCAGTTCTTC. This rearrangement joins TRBV28 to TRBJ2-1, with 9 bases that match TRBD2. Trimming at V came to 8 bases and at J to 2 bases, leaving 7 bases not matched to a gene. From germline, CDR1 is MDHEN and CDR2 SYDVKM. This CDR3 region has 15 residues.